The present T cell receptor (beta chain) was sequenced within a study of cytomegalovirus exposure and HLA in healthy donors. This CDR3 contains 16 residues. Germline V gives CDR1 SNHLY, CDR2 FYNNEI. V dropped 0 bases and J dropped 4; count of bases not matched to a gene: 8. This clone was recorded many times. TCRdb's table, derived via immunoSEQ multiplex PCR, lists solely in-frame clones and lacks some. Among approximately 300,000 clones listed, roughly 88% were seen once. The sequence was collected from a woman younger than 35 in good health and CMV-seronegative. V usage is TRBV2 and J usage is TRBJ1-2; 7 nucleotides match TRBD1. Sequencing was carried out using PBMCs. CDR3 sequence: CASSEAPGQNTYGYTF. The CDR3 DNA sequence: TGTGCCAGCAGTGAAGCGCCGGGACAGAATACCTATGGCTACACCTTC.